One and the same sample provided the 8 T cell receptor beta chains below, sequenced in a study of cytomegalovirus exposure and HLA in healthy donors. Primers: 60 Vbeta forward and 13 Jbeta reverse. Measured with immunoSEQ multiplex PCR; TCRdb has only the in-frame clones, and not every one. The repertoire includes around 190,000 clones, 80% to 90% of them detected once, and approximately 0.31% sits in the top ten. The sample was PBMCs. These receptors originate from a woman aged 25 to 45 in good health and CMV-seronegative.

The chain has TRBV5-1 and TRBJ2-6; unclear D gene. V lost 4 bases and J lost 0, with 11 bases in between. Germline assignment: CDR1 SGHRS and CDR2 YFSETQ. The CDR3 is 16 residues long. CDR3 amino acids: CASSAGLSSGANVLTF. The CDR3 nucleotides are TGCGCCAGCAGCGCAGGTCTGAGCTCTGGGGCCAACGTCCTGACTTTC.

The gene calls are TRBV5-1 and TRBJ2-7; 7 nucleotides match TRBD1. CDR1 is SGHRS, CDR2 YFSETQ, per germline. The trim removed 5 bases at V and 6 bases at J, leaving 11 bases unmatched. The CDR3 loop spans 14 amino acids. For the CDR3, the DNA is TGCGCCAGCAGTTGGGACAGACCTGAGGGCGAGCAGTACTTC. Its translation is CASSWDRPEGEQYF.

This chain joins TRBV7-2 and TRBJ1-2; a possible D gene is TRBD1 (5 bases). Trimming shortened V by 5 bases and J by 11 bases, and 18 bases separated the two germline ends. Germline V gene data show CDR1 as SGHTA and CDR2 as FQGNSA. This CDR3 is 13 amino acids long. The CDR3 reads CASSRSRQLDYTF. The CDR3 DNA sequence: TGTGCCAGCAGCCGTAGTCGACAGCTTGATTACACCTTC.

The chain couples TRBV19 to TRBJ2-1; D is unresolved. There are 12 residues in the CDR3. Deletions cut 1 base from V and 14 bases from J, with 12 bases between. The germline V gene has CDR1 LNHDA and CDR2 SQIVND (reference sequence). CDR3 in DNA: TGTGCCAGTAGTATAGGAGGAGTCATAAAGTTCTTC. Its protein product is CASSIGGVIKFF.

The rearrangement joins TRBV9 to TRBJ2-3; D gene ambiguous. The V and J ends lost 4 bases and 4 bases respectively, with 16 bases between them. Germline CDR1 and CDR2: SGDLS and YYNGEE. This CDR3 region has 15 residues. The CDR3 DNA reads TGTGCCAGCAGCCCCCGATCGAGACAAGCAGATACGCAGTATTTT. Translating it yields CASSPRSRQADTQYF.

The CDR3 DNA reads as TGTGCCAGCAGAAGACTAGCGGACTACAATGAGCAGTTCTTC. Its translation: CASRRLADYNEQFF. V and J are TRBV28 and TRBJ2-1; 9 nucleotides align to TRBD2. Germline assignment: CDR1 MDHEN and CDR2 SYDVKM. The CDR3 totals 14 residues. J lost 3 bases, V lost 6 bases, and 3 bases had no gene match.

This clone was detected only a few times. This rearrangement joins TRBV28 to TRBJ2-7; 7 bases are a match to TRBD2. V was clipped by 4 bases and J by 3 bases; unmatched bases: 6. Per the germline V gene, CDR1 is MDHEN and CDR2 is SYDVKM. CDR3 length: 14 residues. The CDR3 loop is CASSSNGGSYEQYF. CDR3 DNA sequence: TGTGCCAGCAGTTCCAACGGCGGGAGCTACGAGCAGTACTTC.

CDR3 DNA: TGTGCCAGCAGTGAAGCGGAAGGGGGGACTAGCGCTTACTCGAGCACAGATACGCAGTATTTT. Translated, it gives CASSEAEGGTSAYSSTDTQYF. The rearrangement links TRBV2 to TRBJ2-3; 10 positions match TRBD2. The junction had 15 bases not matched to a gene; V was cut back by 0 bases and J by 0 bases. The CDR3 runs 21 residues. In germline, CDR1 is SNHLY, CDR2 FYNNEI.